The present T cell receptor beta chain was sequenced within a study of blood T cell repertoires in COVID-19. This table comes from immunoSEQ multiplex PCR, and its TCRdb copy is limited to in-frame clones, with some not included. The sample consists of about 200,000 clones, 70% to 90% of them appearing once. The TCR originated in a man between 60 and 70 years old with acute or convalescent COVID-19. Material for sequencing was peripheral blood.

CDR3: CASSLVSHRGTGELFF. The CDR3 DNA is TGCGCCAGCAGCTTGGTCTCCCATCGGGGTACCGGGGAGCTGTTTTTT. The chain has TRBV5-1 and TRBJ2-2, with a weak D call TRBD2 (5 bases). CDR1 SGHRS and CDR2 YFSETQ come from the germline V gene. Trimming removed 0 bases from V and 5 bases from J, with 14 bases in between. CDR3 length: 16 amino acids.